These 22 T cell receptor beta chains originate from one sample sequenced in a study of T cells in women clearing cervical HPV infection. Libraries were prepared by immunoSEQ multiplex PCR; TCRdb keeps only in-frame clonotypes and omits some of them. Across about 36,000 clones, the top ten clones capture 1.5% to 2% of the sample. Sequencing used blood buffy coat. Receptor source: a woman between 18 and 70 years old with a cervical HPV16 infection that either progressed to CIN3+ or cleared (not recorded which).

As concerns this clone: The missing CDR3 end, 3 residues past where the read stops, is filled in from the germline J gene. V is TRBV7-9 and J is TRBJ2-1; D gene unclear. The CDR3 has 14 amino acids. Germline CDR1 reads SEHNR; CDR2 reads FQNEAQ (reference sequence). V lost 5 bases and J lost 5, with 13 bases in between. CDR3: CASSVVRPDNEQFF. The covered CDR3 bases are TGTGCCAGCAGCGTAGTAAGGCCCGACAATGAG.

The CDR3 sequence: CSASPQQGNYGYTF. CDR3 bases read: TGCAGTGCTAGTCCGCAACAGGGTAACTATGGC. J is TRBJ1-2 and V is TRBV20-1, with D perhaps TRBD1 (6 bases). The missing CDR3 end, 3 residues past where the read stops, is filled in from the germline J gene. The CDR3 has 14 amino acids. CDR1 is DFQATT and CDR2 is SNEGSKA in the germline V gene (reference sequence). Trimming shortened V by 3 bases and J by 1 base, and 12 bases separated the two germline ends.

Concerning this clone itself: The read finishes 3 residues shy of the CDR3 end, and the germline J gene is used to complete it. The genes are TRBV7-7 and TRBJ2-1; TRBD2 aligns across 7 bases. CDR3 size: 13 residues. The trim removed 3 bases at V and 9 bases at J, leaving 5 bases unmatched. Germline lookup yields CDR1 SSHAT and CDR2 FNYEAQ (reference sequence). The CDR3 DNA, read in part, is TGTGCCAGCAGCTTGGGGGGGTACGGTGAG. This gives the protein CASSLGGYGE. The whole CDR3 protein reads CASSLGGYGEQFF. Based on the CDR3 plus reference TRBV7-7 and TRBJ2-1, the full variable domain is GAGVSQSPRYKVTKRGQDVTLRCDPISSHATLYWYQQALGQGPEFLTYFNYEAQPDKSGLPSDRFSAERPEGSISTLTIQRTEQRDSAMYRCASSLGGYGEQFFGPGTRLTVL.

Concerning this clone: The CDR3 end lies 3 residues beyond the end of the read and is filled in from the germline J gene. The V and J genes are TRBV28 and TRBJ2-2, with D possibly TRBD1 on 5 matching bases. Germline V gives CDR1 MDHEN, CDR2 SYDVKM. Trimming pared 3 bases from V and 0 bases from J, leaving 11 bases between. The CDR3 has 16 amino acids. The CDR3 region is CASSFFTGSNTGELFF. The DNA read from the CDR3 is TGTGCCAGCAGTTTTTTTACAGGATCGAACACCGGGGAG.

Turning to this clone: The read ends 3 residues shy of where the CDR3 ends; the end is completed using the germline J gene. This sequence joins TRBV20-1 and TRBJ1-4; 7 bases fit TRBD1. This CDR3 contains 14 residues. Germline loops: CDR1 DFQATT, CDR2 SNEGSKA (reference sequence). CDR3 sequence: CSASSGTVDSPLFF. CDR3 DNA (partial): TGCAGTGCTAGTTCCGGGACAGTCGATTCACCA.

Concerning this clone: The read ends 3 residues before the CDR3 terminus; that terminus is restored from the germline J gene. V gene TRBV19 combines with J gene TRBJ2-3; perhaps TRBD1 as D (6 bases). The V gene's germline CDR1 is LNHDA and CDR2 SQIVND (reference sequence). Between the trimmed V and J ends, which lost 4 bases and 3 bases, there was a span of 14 bases. The CDR3 has 15 amino acids. Incomplete CDR3 DNA: TGTGCCAGTAGTACAACAGGGTTGGGTACAGATACG. Protein sequence: CASSTTGLGTDT. The complete CDR3 protein is CASSTTGLGTDTQYF.

With respect to this clone: The missing CDR3 end, 3 residues past where the read stops, is filled in from the germline J gene. The J gene is TRBJ1-5, the V gene TRBV2; maybe TRBD1 (5 bases). Germline CDR1 and CDR2: SNHLY and FYNNEI. The CDR3 length is 16 residues. V was cut by 2 bases and J by 2 bases, with 13 bases left in between. Incomplete CDR3 DNA: TGTGCCAGCAGTGAACAAGGGGTAGCGGGCAATCAGCCC. It encodes CASSEQGVAGNQP. The entire CDR3 sequence reads CASSEQGVAGNQPQHF. Looking up the rest from reference TRBV2 and TRBJ1-5 gives the full variable domain: EPEVTQTPSHQVTQMGQEVILRCVPISNHLYFYWYRQILGQKVEFLVSFYNNEISEKSEIFDDQFSVERPDGSNFTLKIRSTKLEDSAMYFCASSEQGVAGNQPQHFGDGTRLSIL.

About this clone: A read error may account for a junction end that differs from germline. The CDR3 is cut off 3 residues early in the read; its end comes from the germline J gene. Other DNA sequences in this sample translate to the same CDR3. This chain joins TRBV5-6 and TRBJ1-3, with 9 bases matching TRBD1. Per the germline V gene, CDR1 is SGHDT and CDR2 is YYEEEE. The CDR3 has 15 residues. The CDR3 DNA, read in part, is TGTGCCAGCAGCTTGGGGGACAGGGCGATTAACACT. This translates into CASSLGDRAINT. The CDR3 in full is CASSLGDRAINTIYF. The variable domain in full, with the rest retrieved from reference TRBV5-6 and TRBJ1-3, is DAGVTQSPTHLIKTRGQQVTLRCSPKSGHDTVSWYQQALGQGPQFIFQYYEEEERQRGNFPDRFSGHQFPNYSSELNVNALLLGDSALYLCASSLGDRAINTIYFGEGSWLTVV.

Comments on this clone: The CDR3 end falls 3 residues outside the read, so it is completed with the germline J gene. The chain links TRBV30 to TRBJ1-1; TRBD1 is a possible D gene (6 bases). Trimming pared 1 base from V and 3 bases from J, leaving 15 bases between. This CDR3 is 15 amino acids long. Germline V lookup: CDR1 GTSNPN, CDR2 SVGIG (reference sequence). The sequenced part of the CDR3 DNA is TGTGCCTGGAGTGGGGCCCCAGGGGTTTACACTGAA. This translates into CAWSGAPGVYTE. The whole CDR3 region reads CAWSGAPGVYTEAFF. The full variable domain, rest sourced from reference TRBV30 and TRBJ1-1, is SQTIHQWPATLVQPVGSPLSLECTVEGTSNPNLYWYRQAAGRGLQLLFYSVGIGQISSEVPQNLSASRPQDRQFILSSKKLLLSDSGFYLCAWSGAPGVYTEAFFGQGTRLTVV.

In regard to this clone: Read coverage stops 3 residues before the CDR3 terminus; the germline J gene supplies the remainder. The J gene is TRBJ2-3, the V gene TRBV10-1; 7 bases map to TRBD2. J lost 4 bases, V lost 4 bases, and 5 bases had no gene match. The CDR3 covers 14 residues. Germline CDR1 is WNHNN and CDR2 is SYGVQD (reference sequence). CDR3 protein: CASSVRDYADTQYF. CDR3 DNA (partial): TGCGCCAGCAGTGTAAGGGACTACGCAGATACG.

About this clone itself: The CDR3 extends 3 residues past the end of the read, so its final part is completed from the germline J gene. This chain joins TRBV15 and TRBJ1-1; 8 nucleotides match TRBD1. The V segment lost 5 bases and the J segment 4 bases; nucleotides outside the gene matches: 9. CDR1 is LNHNV and CDR2 is YYDKDF in the germline V gene (reference sequence). The CDR3 sequence is 15 residues long. The chain's CDR3 is CATSEGQGPGTEAFF. The CDR3 DNA, read in part, is TGTGCCACCAGCGAAGGACAGGGCCCGGGCACTGAA.

On this clone itself: The DNA ends 3 residues before the CDR3 does, and the rest of the CDR3 is filled in from the germline J gene. This rearrangement joins TRBV18 to TRBJ2-3; 8 positions agree with TRBD2. CDR3 length: 14 residues. Germline V gives CDR1 KGHSH, CDR2 LQKENI. The sequenced part of the CDR3 DNA is TGTGCCAGCTCACCCGGGGGGGGCTGGCAGCCG. Translating gives CASSPGGGWQP. The whole CDR3 sequence is CASSPGGGWQPQYF.

Concerning this clone itself: The read ends 3 residues shy of where the CDR3 ends; the end is completed using the germline J gene. This chain joins TRBV6-4 and TRBJ2-3; 12 bases line up with TRBD2. After removal of 3 bases from V and 3 bases from J, the junction contained 1 base not matched to a gene. CDR3 length: 15 amino acids. Per the germline V gene, CDR1 is MRHNA and CDR2 is SNTAGT. The CDR3 region is CASSETSGGTDTQYF. The DNA read from the CDR3 is TGTGCCAGCAGTGAAACTAGCGGGGGGACAGATACG.

The sequenced CDR3 bases are TGTGCCAGCAGCGCCGGGACTACTCGGGAGACC. Translating gives CASSAGTTRET. The complete CDR3 reads CASSAGTTRETQYF. V is TRBV7-2 and J is TRBJ2-5, with 7 positions matching TRBD2. The read ends 3 residues shy of where the CDR3 ends; the end is completed using the germline J gene. The CDR3 consists of 14 residues. The V gene's germline CDR1 is SGHTA and CDR2 FQGNSA. Germline trimming cut 5 bases from V and 5 bases from J; bases unmatched to any gene: 8.

As for this clone: The read ends 3 residues before the CDR3 terminus; that terminus is restored from the germline J gene. This chain links TRBV20-1 with TRBJ2-3; D is possibly TRBD2 (5 bases). The V gene lost 1 base and the J gene lost 5 bases, with 10 bases spanning the gap. CDR1 and CDR2 from the germline V gene are DFQATT and SNEGSKA (reference sequence). The CDR3 is 13 amino acids. This CDR3 reads CSARVPGVDTQYF. The DNA read from the CDR3 is TGCAGTGCTAGAGTACCCGGGGTAGATACG.

For this clone: The DNA ends 3 residues before the CDR3 does, and the rest of the CDR3 is filled in from the germline J gene. The genes are TRBV30 and TRBJ1-6; 7 nucleotides line up with TRBD1. The CDR3 covers 13 residues. Unmatched junction bases numbered 9, after V lost 7 bases and J lost 9 bases. The germline V gene encodes CDR1 GTSNPN and CDR2 SVGIG (reference sequence). CDR3 residues: CALRGGLGSPLHF. The sequenced part of the CDR3 DNA is TGTGCCTTACGAGGGGGCTTAGGTTCACCC.

Comments on this clone: The CDR3 end is not reached by the read, which stops 3 residues before it; the germline J gene fills it in. The J gene is TRBJ2-2, the V gene TRBV5-5; no clear D. The CDR3 contains 14 residues. Germline V gene sequence: CDR1 SGHKS, CDR2 YYEKEE (reference sequence). The covered CDR3 bases are TGTGCCAGCAGGGTTGGCTTAGGGTTTGAAAAG. Amino acids: CASRVGLGFEK. The whole CDR3 protein reads CASRVGLGFEKLFF.

Of note for this clone: The CDR3 extends 3 residues past the end of the read, so its final part is completed from the germline J gene. The rearrangement links TRBV5-4 to TRBJ2-2, with 7 positions matching TRBD1. CDR3 length equals 15 residues. Germline V CDR1 and CDR2: SGHNT, YYREEE (reference sequence). The ends lost 4 bases at V and 2 bases at J; junction bases unmatched: 5. CDR3 DNA, as far as it was read: TGTGCCAGCAGCCGGCCAGGGGGTAACACCGGGGAG. This encodes CASSRPGGNTGE. In full, the CDR3 is CASSRPGGNTGELFF.

On this clone itself: The read stops 3 residues short of the end of the CDR3; the missing end is completed from the germline J gene. The chain carries TRBV19 and TRBJ2-4; 8 bases map to TRBD1. The CDR3 sequence is 15 residues long. Germline CDR1 and CDR2: LNHDA and SQIVND (reference sequence). CDR3 loop: CASTHLGQGARGQYF. Partial CDR3 DNA: TGTGCCAGTACTCACCTAGGGCAGGGGGCGCGTGGT.

As for this clone: The read ends 3 residues shy of where the CDR3 ends; the end is completed using the germline J gene. The chain employs TRBV20-1 and TRBJ1-6, with 7 positions matching TRBD1. The germline V gene has CDR1 DFQATT and CDR2 SNEGSKA (reference sequence). Germline trimming cut 3 bases from V and 7 bases from J; bases unmatched to any gene: 3. The CDR3 is made up of 13 amino acids. The CDR3 DNA, read in part, is TGCAGTGCTAGCGGGACAGCGAATTCACCC. Translation: CSASGTANSP. The whole CDR3 sequence reads CSASGTANSPLHF.

On this clone: Compared with germline, one end of the junction differs, possibly owing to a read error. The read ends 3 residues early relative to the CDR3; the germline J gene fills the gap. V usage is TRBV13 and J usage is TRBJ1-3; the match to TRBD1 covers 9 bases. The CDR3 contains 16 residues. Per the germline V gene, CDR1 is PRHDT and CDR2 is FYEKMQ (reference sequence). Incomplete CDR3 DNA: TGTGCCAGCAGCTCCGGACAGGGGCAAAATGGAAACACT. Protein product: CASSSGQGQNGNT. The CDR3, in full, reads CASSSGQGQNGNTIYF.

Of note for this clone: The observed sequence ends 3 residues before the CDR3 terminus, with the missing tail filled in from the germline J gene. The chain is built from TRBV20-1 and TRBJ2-3, with 11 bases identical to TRBD2. The CDR3 sequence is 16 residues long. V lost 5 bases and J lost 5; bases outside the gene matches: 12. CDR1 and CDR2 (germline): DFQATT, SNEGSKA (reference sequence). CDR3 amino acids: CSAYFLSGGAVDTQYF. CDR3 DNA, as far as it was read: TGCAGTGCTTATTTCCTTAGCGGGGGGGCCGTAGATACG.